A selection of T cell receptor beta chains follows, all from one sample in a study of T-cell reconstitution after alpha-beta-depleted transplantation in children. TCRdb analysed the PCR reads with MiXCR anew, one entry per CDR3 protein. The sample lists hundreds of thousands of distinct CDR3 sequences, roughly 15% occurring once. Sequencing was performed on PBMCs from the stem cell graft donor, taken from the stem cell graft. These receptors all come from a human donor who donated a stem cell graft to a child with acute myeloid leukemia. Each CDR3 is given with its conserved first and last residue. A D gene is named only where the DNA matches it firmly. Size is omitted from some rows. Given values are once, few, many or a class for expanded clones.

abundance: many
d_gene: -
v_gene: TRBV20-1
j_gene: TRBJ2-1
CDR3nt: TGCAGTGCTCCCCCAATGACCCTTCGAAATGAGCAGTTCTTC
CDR3aa: CSAPPMTLRNEQFF

abundance: -
d_gene: -
v_gene: TRBV27
j_gene: TRBJ1-1
CDR3nt: TGTGCCAGCAGGTCTAAGGGGAACACTGAAGCTTTCTTT
CDR3aa: CASRSKGNTEAFF

abundance: -
d_gene: -
v_gene: TRBV5-1
j_gene: TRBJ2-1
CDR3nt: TGCGCCAGCAGCGTATCGGCGAGCTCCTACAATGAGCAGTTCTTC
CDR3aa: CASSVSASSYNEQFF

abundance: many
d_gene: -
v_gene: TRBV20-1
j_gene: TRBJ1-1
CDR3nt: TGCAGTGCTAGAGATTTGGCGTCCATGAACACTGAAGCTTTCTTT
CDR3aa: CSARDLASMNTEAFF

abundance: many
d_gene: TRBD2
v_gene: TRBV9
j_gene: TRBJ2-1
CDR3nt: TGTGCCAGCAGCGTTTGGGGGACTACCTACAATGAGCAGTTCTTC
CDR3aa: CASSVWGTTYNEQFF

abundance: few
d_gene: TRBD1
v_gene: TRBV25-1
j_gene: TRBJ1-2
CDR3nt: TGTGCCAGCAGTGAATCTCGACAGGGCCATTATGGCTACACCTTC
CDR3aa: CASSESRQGHYGYTF

abundance: -
d_gene: -
v_gene: TRBV4-3
j_gene: TRBJ1-1
CDR3nt: TGCGCCAGCAGCCTGGGACGGTCGAACACTGAAGCTTTCTTT
CDR3aa: CASSLGRSNTEAFF

abundance: -
d_gene: -
v_gene: TRBV4-2
j_gene: TRBJ2-2
CDR3nt: TGTGCCAGCAGCCAAGACCGGGTCATGAACACCGGGGAGCTGTTTTTT
CDR3aa: CASSQDRVMNTGELFF

abundance: few
d_gene: -
v_gene: TRBV12-3/TRBV12-4
j_gene: TRBJ2-5
CDR3nt: TGTGCCAGCCGGGGCGGTTACCAAGAGACCCAGTACTTC
CDR3aa: CASRGGYQETQYF

abundance: many
d_gene: -
v_gene: TRBV6-1
j_gene: TRBJ1-2
CDR3nt: TGTGCCAGCAGCGATGCTACAGGGAGGCATGGCTACACCTTC
CDR3aa: CASSDATGRHGYTF

abundance: many
d_gene: -
v_gene: TRBV12-3/TRBV12-4
j_gene: TRBJ2-1
CDR3nt: TGTGCCAGCACCCTAGGGGGTAGTTACAATGAGCAGTTCTTC
CDR3aa: CASTLGGSYNEQFF

abundance: -
d_gene: TRBD2
v_gene: TRBV7-2
j_gene: TRBJ2-1
CDR3nt: TGTGCCAGCAGACCTACTAGCGGGGGGGCCTATGAGCAGTTCTTC
CDR3aa: CASRPTSGGAYEQFF

abundance: many
d_gene: -
v_gene: TRBV20-1
j_gene: TRBJ2-1
CDR3nt: TGCTCTATTCCTAAATCAGCGGGCTCCTACAATGAGCAGTTCTTC
CDR3aa: CSIPKSAGSYNEQFF

abundance: -
d_gene: TRBD1
v_gene: TRBV6-1
j_gene: TRBJ2-1
CDR3nt: TGTGCCAGCAGTGAGGGGACAGGGATCAATGAGCAGTTCTTC
CDR3aa: CASSEGTGINEQFF

abundance: many
d_gene: -
v_gene: TRBV7-2
j_gene: TRBJ1-5
CDR3nt: TGTGCCAGCAGCTCGGGACAAAAGGGTCAGCCCCAGCATTTT
CDR3aa: CASSSGQKGQPQHF

abundance: -
d_gene: -
v_gene: TRBV7-8
j_gene: TRBJ2-1
CDR3nt: TGTGCCAGCAGCTTAAATGGGGATAATGAGCAGTTCTTC
CDR3aa: CASSLNGDNEQFF

abundance: -
d_gene: -
v_gene: TRBV20-1
j_gene: TRBJ2-1
CDR3nt: TGCAGTGCTAGAGGGGCCGGAGACAATGAGCAGTTCTTC
CDR3aa: CSARGAGDNEQFF

abundance: -
d_gene: -
v_gene: TRBV7-3
j_gene: TRBJ1-2
CDR3nt: TGTGCCAGCAGCTTAAATTCCAGAAACTATGGCTACACCTTC
CDR3aa: CASSLNSRNYGYTF

abundance: -
d_gene: TRBD1
v_gene: TRBV24-1
j_gene: TRBJ2-3
CDR3nt: TGTGCCACCAGGGAAGGGGGCCAGCCTACAGATACGCAGTATTTT
CDR3aa: CATREGGQPTDTQYF

abundance: -
d_gene: TRBD2
v_gene: TRBV3-1
j_gene: TRBJ2-1
CDR3nt: TGTGCCAGCAGCCAAGATCGAGGACTAGTTTTCGATGAGCAGTTCTTC
CDR3aa: CASSQDRGLVFDEQFF

abundance: many
d_gene: -
v_gene: TRBV12-3/TRBV12-4
j_gene: TRBJ1-2
CDR3nt: TGTGCCAGCAGCCAGGGACGGTATCCGTTTAACTATGGCTACACCTTC
CDR3aa: CASSQGRYPFNYGYTF

abundance: many
d_gene: TRBD2
v_gene: TRBV4-3
j_gene: TRBJ2-4
CDR3nt: TGCGCCAGCAGCCTCGGGGGGGGGCTGAACATTCAGTACTTC
CDR3aa: CASSLGGGLNIQYF

abundance: many
d_gene: -
v_gene: TRBV5-1
j_gene: TRBJ1-1
CDR3nt: TGCGCCAGCAGCTTGGCTACGGTGAACACTGAAGCTTTCTTT
CDR3aa: CASSLATVNTEAFF

abundance: many
d_gene: TRBD1
v_gene: TRBV20-1
j_gene: TRBJ1-1
CDR3nt: TGCAGTGCTAGGGACAGGGTGTTCACTGAAGCTTTCTTT
CDR3aa: CSARDRVFTEAFF

abundance: -
d_gene: TRBD1
v_gene: TRBV5-5
j_gene: TRBJ2-6
CDR3nt: TGTGCCAGCAGAGTTACAGGGGGCTCTGGGGCCAACGTCCTGACTTTC
CDR3aa: CASRVTGGSGANVLTF

abundance: many
d_gene: -
v_gene: TRBV20-1
j_gene: TRBJ2-1
CDR3nt: TGCAGTGCTCCCGGTCGGGGGTACTACAATGAGCAGTTCTTC
CDR3aa: CSAPGRGYYNEQFF

abundance: -
d_gene: TRBD1
v_gene: TRBV7-9
j_gene: TRBJ2-1
CDR3nt: TGTGCCAGCAGCATTAGACAGGGAACCTACAATGAGCAGTTCTTC
CDR3aa: CASSIRQGTYNEQFF

abundance: many
d_gene: TRBD1
v_gene: TRBV20-1
j_gene: TRBJ1-2
CDR3nt: TGCAGTGCTAGGGGGACAGGACCCAACTATGGCTACACCTTC
CDR3aa: CSARGTGPNYGYTF

abundance: many
d_gene: -
v_gene: TRBV7-2
j_gene: TRBJ1-1
CDR3nt: TGTGCCAGCAGCTCCCGGAGGCCTGAAGCTTTCTTT
CDR3aa: CASSSRRPEAFF

abundance: many
d_gene: -
v_gene: TRBV5-5
j_gene: TRBJ1-6
CDR3nt: TGTGCCAGCAGCTCCGCGAGCTCCTATAATTCACCCCTCCACTTT
CDR3aa: CASSSASSYNSPLHF

abundance: few
d_gene: -
v_gene: TRBV20-1
j_gene: TRBJ1-1
CDR3nt: TGCAGTGCTAGGGAGTATTTCACTAATGAAGCTTTCTTT
CDR3aa: CSAREYFTNEAFF

abundance: many
d_gene: -
v_gene: TRBV29-1
j_gene: TRBJ2-7
CDR3nt: TGCAGCGTTGAAGCGGACAACTCCTACGAGCAGTACTTC
CDR3aa: CSVEADNSYEQYF

abundance: -
d_gene: TRBD1
v_gene: TRBV20-1
j_gene: TRBJ2-6
CDR3nt: TGCAGTGCTAAACACAGGGGGTTCCTCTCTGGGGCCAACGTCCTGACTTTC
CDR3aa: CSAKHRGFLSGANVLTF

abundance: few
d_gene: -
v_gene: TRBV20-1
j_gene: TRBJ1-6
CDR3nt: TGCAGTGCTAGGGGGGGCTACAGCTCCTATAATTCACCCCTCCACTTT
CDR3aa: CSARGGYSSYNSPLHF

abundance: many
d_gene: -
v_gene: TRBV5-1
j_gene: TRBJ1-4
CDR3nt: TGCGCCAGCAGCTTGGGAGGGACGGAGTCTAATGAAAAACTGTTTTTT
CDR3aa: CASSLGGTESNEKLFF

abundance: few
d_gene: -
v_gene: TRBV27
j_gene: TRBJ1-4
CDR3nt: TGTGCCAGCAGTTTAGGAATTTCCGAAAAACTGTTTTTT
CDR3aa: CASSLGISEKLFF

abundance: many
d_gene: TRBD1
v_gene: TRBV29-1
j_gene: TRBJ1-5
CDR3nt: TGCAGCGTTGAAATGACAGGGGAAGGGCCCCAGCATTTT
CDR3aa: CSVEMTGEGPQHF

abundance: few
d_gene: -
v_gene: TRBV27
j_gene: TRBJ2-5
CDR3nt: TGTGCCAGCAAACTTGGCAGGCAAGAGACCCAGTACTTC
CDR3aa: CASKLGRQETQYF

abundance: -
d_gene: -
v_gene: TRBV18
j_gene: TRBJ2-3
CDR3nt: TGTGCCAGCTCACCTTCAGGTCACACAGATACGCAGTATTTT
CDR3aa: CASSPSGHTDTQYF

abundance: -
d_gene: -
v_gene: TRBV12-3/TRBV12-4
j_gene: TRBJ1-1
CDR3nt: TGTGCCAGCAGCGCTGGGACCTCCAACCTTCTTCCTGAAGCTTTCTTT
CDR3aa: CASSAGTSNLLPEAFF

abundance: many
d_gene: TRBD1
v_gene: TRBV20-1
j_gene: TRBJ2-7
CDR3nt: TGCAGTGCCCCGGGACAGGGAATAAACGAGCAGTACTTC
CDR3aa: CSAPGQGINEQYF

abundance: many
d_gene: -
v_gene: TRBV5-1
j_gene: TRBJ2-1
CDR3nt: TGCGCCAGCAGACAGGGCGCGAATGAGCAGTTCTTC
CDR3aa: CASRQGANEQFF

abundance: -
d_gene: -
v_gene: TRBV3-1
j_gene: TRBJ1-3
CDR3nt: TGTGCCAGCAGCCATGGAAGCTCTGGAAACACCATATATTTT
CDR3aa: CASSHGSSGNTIYF

abundance: -
d_gene: TRBD2
v_gene: TRBV15
j_gene: TRBJ2-1
CDR3nt: TGTGCCACCAGCAGAGGCCATATGGGACTAGCGGGGGGGAATGAGCAGTTCTTC
CDR3aa: CATSRGHMGLAGGNEQFF

abundance: -
d_gene: -
v_gene: TRBV7-2
j_gene: TRBJ2-5
CDR3nt: TGTGCCAGCAGCCCCTGGGAGACCCAGTACTTC
CDR3aa: CASSPWETQYF

abundance: -
d_gene: -
v_gene: TRBV7-9
j_gene: TRBJ2-1
CDR3nt: TGTGCCAGCAGCTTCGGTTCACTGTACAATGAGCAGTTCTTC
CDR3aa: CASSFGSLYNEQFF

abundance: many
d_gene: TRBD2
v_gene: TRBV6-4
j_gene: TRBJ2-3
CDR3nt: TGTGCCAGCAGTGCCGGGACTAGGAATATAGATACGCAGTATTTT
CDR3aa: CASSAGTRNIDTQYF

abundance: few
d_gene: TRBD1
v_gene: TRBV10-3
j_gene: TRBJ2-1
CDR3nt: TGTGCCATCAACGAACCCGGACAGGGTCATGGCAATGAGCAGTTCTTC
CDR3aa: CAINEPGQGHGNEQFF

abundance: few
d_gene: -
v_gene: TRBV20-1
j_gene: TRBJ2-1
CDR3nt: TGCAGTGCTAGAGATGGAGGGGGGGCGTTCGATGAGCAGTTCTTC
CDR3aa: CSARDGGGAFDEQFF

abundance: many
d_gene: TRBD1
v_gene: TRBV29-1
j_gene: TRBJ2-5
CDR3nt: TGCAGCGTTGAATGGCCCGGGACAGCATGGGGGACCCAGTACTTC
CDR3aa: CSVEWPGTAWGTQYF

abundance: -
d_gene: TRBD1
v_gene: TRBV27
j_gene: TRBJ1-1
CDR3nt: TGTGCCAGCAGTCCCGCGGTGGGACAGGAGACTGAAGCTTTCTTT
CDR3aa: CASSPAVGQETEAFF

abundance: few
d_gene: -
v_gene: TRBV20-1
j_gene: TRBJ1-2
CDR3nt: TGCAGTGCCCGAGAAGTGGGGCTAAACTATGGCTACACCTTC
CDR3aa: CSAREVGLNYGYTF